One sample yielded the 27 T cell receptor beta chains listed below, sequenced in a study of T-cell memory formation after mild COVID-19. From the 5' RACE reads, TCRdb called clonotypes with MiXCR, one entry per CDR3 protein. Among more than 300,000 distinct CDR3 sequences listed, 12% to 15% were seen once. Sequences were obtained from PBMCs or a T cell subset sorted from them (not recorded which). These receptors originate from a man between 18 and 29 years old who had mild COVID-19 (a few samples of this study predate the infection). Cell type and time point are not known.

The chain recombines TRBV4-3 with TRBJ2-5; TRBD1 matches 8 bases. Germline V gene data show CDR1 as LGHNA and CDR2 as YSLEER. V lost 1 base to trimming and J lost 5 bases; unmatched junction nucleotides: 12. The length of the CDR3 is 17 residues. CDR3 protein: CASSQGPPDRVNETQYF. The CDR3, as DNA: TGCGCCAGCAGCCAAGGCCCACCGGACAGGGTAAACGAGACCCAGTACTTC.

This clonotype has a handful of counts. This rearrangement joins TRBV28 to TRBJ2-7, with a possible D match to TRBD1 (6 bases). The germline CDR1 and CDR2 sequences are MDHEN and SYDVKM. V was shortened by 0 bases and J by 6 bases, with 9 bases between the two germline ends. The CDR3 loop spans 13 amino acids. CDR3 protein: CASSLWQGPEQYF. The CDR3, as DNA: TGTGCCAGCAGTTTATGGCAGGGGCCCGAGCAGTACTTC.

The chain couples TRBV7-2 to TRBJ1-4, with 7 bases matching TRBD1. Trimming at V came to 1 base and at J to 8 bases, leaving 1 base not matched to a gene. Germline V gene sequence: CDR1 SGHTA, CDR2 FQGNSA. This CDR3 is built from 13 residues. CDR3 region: CASSLVDREKLFF. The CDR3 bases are TGTGCCAGCAGCTTAGTGGACAGGGAAAAACTGTTTTTT.

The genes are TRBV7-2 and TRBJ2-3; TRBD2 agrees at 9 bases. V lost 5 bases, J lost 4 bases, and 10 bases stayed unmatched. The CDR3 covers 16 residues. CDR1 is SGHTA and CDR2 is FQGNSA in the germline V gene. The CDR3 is CASSVNSGRGADTQYF. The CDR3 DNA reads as TGTGCCAGCAGCGTAAATAGCGGGAGAGGGGCAGATACGCAGTATTTT.

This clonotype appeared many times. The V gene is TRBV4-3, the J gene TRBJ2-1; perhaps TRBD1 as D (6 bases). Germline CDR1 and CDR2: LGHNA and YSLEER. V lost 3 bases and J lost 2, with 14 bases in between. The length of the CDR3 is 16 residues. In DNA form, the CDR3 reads TGCGCCAGCAGCCAGGGGGCAAATCAAGCCTACAATGAGCAGTTCTTC. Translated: CASSQGANQAYNEQFF.

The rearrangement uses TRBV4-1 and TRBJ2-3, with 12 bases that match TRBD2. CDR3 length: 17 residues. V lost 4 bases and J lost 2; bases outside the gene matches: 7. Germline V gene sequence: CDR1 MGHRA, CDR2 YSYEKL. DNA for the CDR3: TGCGCCAGCAGCCGAGGGACTAGCGGGTTCCCCACAGATACGCAGTATTTT. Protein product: CASSRGTSGFPTDTQYF.

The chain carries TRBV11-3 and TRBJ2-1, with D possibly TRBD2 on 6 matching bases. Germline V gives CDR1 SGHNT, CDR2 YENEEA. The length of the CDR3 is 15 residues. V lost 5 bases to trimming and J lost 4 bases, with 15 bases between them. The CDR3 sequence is CASSPERAGYNEQFF. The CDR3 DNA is TGTGCCAGCAGCCCCGAAAGAGCGGGTTACAATGAGCAGTTCTTC.

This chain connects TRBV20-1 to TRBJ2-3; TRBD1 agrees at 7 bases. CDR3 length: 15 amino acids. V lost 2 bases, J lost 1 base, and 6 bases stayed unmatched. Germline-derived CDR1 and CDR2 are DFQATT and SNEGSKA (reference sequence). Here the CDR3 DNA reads TGCAGTGCTAGATCGATCCAGGGGGGCACAGATACGCAGTATTTT. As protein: CSARSIQGGTDTQYF.

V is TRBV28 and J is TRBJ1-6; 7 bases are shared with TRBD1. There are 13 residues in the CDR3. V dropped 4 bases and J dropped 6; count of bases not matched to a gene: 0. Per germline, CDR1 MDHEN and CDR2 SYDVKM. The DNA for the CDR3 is TGTGCCAGCAGTTGGGACAGTAATTCACCCCTCCACTTT. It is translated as CASSWDSNSPLHF.

DNA of the CDR3: TGCGCCAGCAGCCAGAGCGGGGCGGTGGTTTACAATGAGCAGTTCTTC. Protein: CASSQSGAVVYNEQFF. J is TRBJ2-1 and V is TRBV5-1; TRBD2 agrees at 7 bases. Germline V lookup: CDR1 SGHRS, CDR2 YFSETQ. The CDR3 loop spans 16 amino acids. V dropped 4 bases and J dropped 4; count of bases not matched to a gene: 11.

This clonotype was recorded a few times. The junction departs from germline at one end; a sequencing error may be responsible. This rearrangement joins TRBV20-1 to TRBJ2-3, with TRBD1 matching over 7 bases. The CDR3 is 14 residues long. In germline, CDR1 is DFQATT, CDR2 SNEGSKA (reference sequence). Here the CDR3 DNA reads TGCAGTGCTAGGGACGGGCTGGGGACAGCTACGCAGTATTTT. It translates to CSARDGLGTATQYF.

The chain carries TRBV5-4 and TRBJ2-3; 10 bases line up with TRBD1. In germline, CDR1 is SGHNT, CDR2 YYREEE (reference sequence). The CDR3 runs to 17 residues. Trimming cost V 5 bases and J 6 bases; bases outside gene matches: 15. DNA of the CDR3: TGTGCCAGCAGTTCTCCCGGGACAGGGGACCGCGGGGATACGCAGTATTTT. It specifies CASSSPGTGDRGDTQYF.

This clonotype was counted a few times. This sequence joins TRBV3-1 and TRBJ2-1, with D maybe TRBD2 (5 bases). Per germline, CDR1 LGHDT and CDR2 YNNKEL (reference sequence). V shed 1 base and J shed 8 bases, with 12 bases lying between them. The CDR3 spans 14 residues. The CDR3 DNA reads TGTGCCAGCAGCCAAGCCCCTCCCGGGGATGAGCAGTTCTTC. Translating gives CASSQAPPGDEQFF.

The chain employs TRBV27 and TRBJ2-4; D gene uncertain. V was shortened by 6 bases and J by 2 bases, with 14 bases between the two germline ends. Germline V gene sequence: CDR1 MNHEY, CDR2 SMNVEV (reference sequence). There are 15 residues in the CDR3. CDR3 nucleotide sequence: TGTGCCAGCAGACCCAATACCCTCACCAAAAACATTCAGTACTTC. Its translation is CASRPNTLTKNIQYF.

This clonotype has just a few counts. The CDR3 DNA sequence: TGTGCCATTGGGACAGGGGGGGACGAGCAGTACGTC. Translated: CAIGTGGDEQYV. The chain uses TRBV10-3 and TRBJ2-7; 11 bases align to TRBD1. The CDR3 is 12 residues long. Germline V gene sequence: CDR1 ENHRY, CDR2 SYGVKD. V lost 9 bases to trimming and J lost 5 bases; unmatched junction nucleotides: 3.

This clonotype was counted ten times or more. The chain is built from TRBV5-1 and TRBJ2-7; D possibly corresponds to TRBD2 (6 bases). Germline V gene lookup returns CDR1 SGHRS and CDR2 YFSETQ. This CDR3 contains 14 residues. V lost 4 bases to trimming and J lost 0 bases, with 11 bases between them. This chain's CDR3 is CASSTGLSSYEQYF. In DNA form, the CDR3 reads TGCGCCAGCAGCACGGGACTGAGCTCCTACGAGCAGTACTTC.

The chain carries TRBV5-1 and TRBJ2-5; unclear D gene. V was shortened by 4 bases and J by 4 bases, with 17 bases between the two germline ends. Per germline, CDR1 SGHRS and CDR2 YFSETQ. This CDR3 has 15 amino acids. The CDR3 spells CASSPFRASRETQYF. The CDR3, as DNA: TGCGCCAGCAGCCCCTTCCGGGCTAGTCGAGAGACCCAGTACTTC. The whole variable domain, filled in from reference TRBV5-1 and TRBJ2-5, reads KAGVTQTPRYLIKTRGQQVTLSCSPISGHRSVSWYQQTPGQGLQFLFEYFSETQRNKGNFPGRFSGRQFSNSRSEMNVSTLELGDSALYLCASSPFRASRETQYFGPGTRLLVL.

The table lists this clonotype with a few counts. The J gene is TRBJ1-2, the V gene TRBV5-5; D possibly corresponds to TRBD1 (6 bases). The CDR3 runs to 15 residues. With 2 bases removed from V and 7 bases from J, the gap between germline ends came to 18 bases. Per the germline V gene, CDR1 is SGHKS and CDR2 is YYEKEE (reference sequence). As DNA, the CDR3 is TGTGCCAGCAGCTTTACGGACAGCCTCCCTCTTGGCTACACCTTC. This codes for CASSFTDSLPLGYTF.

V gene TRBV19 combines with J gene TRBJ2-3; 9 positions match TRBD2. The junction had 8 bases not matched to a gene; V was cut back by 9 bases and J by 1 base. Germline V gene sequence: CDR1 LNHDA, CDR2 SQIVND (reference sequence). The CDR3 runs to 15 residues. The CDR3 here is CASTKRGAGTDTQYF. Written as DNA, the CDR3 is TGTGCCAGCACGAAGCGGGGGGCAGGCACAGATACGCAGTATTTT.

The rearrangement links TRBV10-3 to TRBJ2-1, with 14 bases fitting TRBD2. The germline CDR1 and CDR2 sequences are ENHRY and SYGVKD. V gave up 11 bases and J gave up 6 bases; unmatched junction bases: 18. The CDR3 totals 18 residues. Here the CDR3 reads CAATTPGLAGDPRNEQFF. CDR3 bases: TGTGCCGCCACCACCCCGGGACTAGCGGGGGACCCCCGCAATGAGCAGTTCTTC.

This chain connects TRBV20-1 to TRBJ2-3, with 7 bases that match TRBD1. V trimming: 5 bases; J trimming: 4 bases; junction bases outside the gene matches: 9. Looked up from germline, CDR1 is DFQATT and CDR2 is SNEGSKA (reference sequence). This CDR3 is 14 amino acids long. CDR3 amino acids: CSAQGGSQPDTQYF. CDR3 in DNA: TGCAGTGCTCAAGGGGGCTCCCAACCAGATACGCAGTATTTT.

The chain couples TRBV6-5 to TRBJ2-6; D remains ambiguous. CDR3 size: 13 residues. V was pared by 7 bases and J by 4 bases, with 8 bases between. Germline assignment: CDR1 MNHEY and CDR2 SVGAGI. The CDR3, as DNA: TGTGCCAGCACTCGGACCGGGGCCAACGTCCTGACTTTC. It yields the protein CASTRTGANVLTF.

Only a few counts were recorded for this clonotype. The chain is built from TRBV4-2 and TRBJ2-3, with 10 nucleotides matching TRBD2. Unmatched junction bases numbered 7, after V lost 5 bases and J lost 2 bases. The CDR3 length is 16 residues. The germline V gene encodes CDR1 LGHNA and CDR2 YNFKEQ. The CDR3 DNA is TGTGCCAGCAGCGGATTAGCGGGGGGCAACACAGATACGCAGTATTTT. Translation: CASSGLAGGNTDTQYF.

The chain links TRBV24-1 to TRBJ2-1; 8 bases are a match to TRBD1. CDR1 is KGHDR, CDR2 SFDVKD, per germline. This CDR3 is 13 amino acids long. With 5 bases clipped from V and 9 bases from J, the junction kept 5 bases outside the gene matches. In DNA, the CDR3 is TGTGCCACCAGTGCCCGACAGGGGAGTGAGCAGTTCTTC. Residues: CATSARQGSEQFF.

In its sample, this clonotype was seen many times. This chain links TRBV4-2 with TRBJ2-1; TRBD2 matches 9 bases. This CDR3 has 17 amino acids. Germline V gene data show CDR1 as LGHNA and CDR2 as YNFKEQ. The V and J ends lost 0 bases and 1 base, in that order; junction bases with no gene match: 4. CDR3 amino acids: CASSQEGAGGSYNEQFF. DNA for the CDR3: TGTGCCAGCAGCCAAGAGGGAGCGGGGGGTTCCTACAATGAGCAGTTCTTC.

The DNA of the CDR3 is TGTGCCAGCAGCCGAATTACCGGGGAACGTAACTATGGCTACACCTTC. This codes for CASSRITGERNYGYTF. V gene TRBV7-9 combines with J gene TRBJ1-2; D ambiguous. V gave up 5 bases and J gave up 1 base, with 17 bases separating them. The CDR3 consists of 16 residues. Per germline, CDR1 SEHNR and CDR2 FQNEAQ (reference sequence).

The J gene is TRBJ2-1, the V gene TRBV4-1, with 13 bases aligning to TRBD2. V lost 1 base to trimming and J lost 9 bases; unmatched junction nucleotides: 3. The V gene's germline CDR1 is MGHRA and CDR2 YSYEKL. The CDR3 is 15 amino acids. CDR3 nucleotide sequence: TGCGCCAGCAGCCAAGGATGGACTAGCGGGGGTGAGCAGTTCTTC. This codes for CASSQGWTSGGEQFF.